This T cell receptor beta chain came from a study of blood T cell repertoires in COVID-19. Study in general: Whether acute or convalescent, the COVID-19 samples came from the United States, Italy and Spain. The analysed material was cDNA or gDNA that came from T cells, B-cell-depleted T cells, or PBMCs.

The CDR3 sequence is 15 residues long. The V gene's germline CDR1 is SGHRS and CDR2 YFSETQ. Deletions cut 0 bases from V and 5 bases from J, with 11 bases between. In the authors' methods: Amplification of reference gene primers was used by the study to estimate nucleated cell counts. Using immunoSEQ multiplex PCR, the repertoire was profiled, and TCRdb retains in-frame clones only, with some absent. D and trimming were read from the DNA, whereas the V and J calls and clone size are those reported in that table. The sample carries tens of thousands of clones, over 75% recorded once. Sequencing used peripheral blood. The TCR was taken from a man of 80 years or more with acute or convalescent COVID-19. This chain connects TRBV5-1 to TRBJ1-4, with D tentatively TRBD1 (5 bases). The CDR3 DNA sequence: TGCGCCAGCAGCTTGGCACCAGGGATGAATGAAAAACTGTTTTTT. Residues: CASSLAPGMNEKLFF.